The clone carrying this T cell receptor beta chain was found a few times. As yet, its antigen is unknown. Terminally differentiated effector memory CD45RA+ cells were excluded from the naive CD8 cells, which were CD45RO-negative and positively selected for CCR7. These data belong to a study of shared clonotypes between healthy human individuals. The study's findings and limits: Generation probabilities were higher for clonotypes shared across all four sorted-subset donors than for unshared ones. Clonotypes that were shared across a handful of donors made up roughly 5% of naive CD4 clonotypes. Among donors, the sharing of clonotypes was expected to be influenced by sequencing depth.

Several immunoSEQ plates held equal portions of the genomic DNA taken from each subset. TCRdb's table, derived via immunoSEQ multiplex PCR, lists solely in-frame clones and lacks some. The table shows around 1.9 million clones, with 90% to 95% occurring only once. From germline, CDR1 is MNHEY and CDR2 SMNVEV (reference sequence). The CDR3 covers 14 residues. V was trimmed by 8 bases and J by 2 bases, leaving 13 bases between them. The specimen was naive CD8+ T cells from PBMCs. The chain employs TRBV27 and TRBJ1-5; D is undetermined. This TCR was recovered from a young man in good health. Some clones in this sample may be carry-over from other donors' samples. The CDR3 nucleotides are TGTGCCAGCCCCCAGAGAAGTTGCAATCAGCCCCAGCATTTT. Translated, it gives CASPQRSCNQPQHF.